This T cell receptor (beta chain) was identified during a study of glioma-infiltrating T cells after dendritic cell vaccination. About the study: Three intradermal dendritic cell vaccine injections were given every two weeks.

This sample's time point: after dendritic cell vaccination, including at tumor progression/relapse. PBMC were collected before vaccination, two weeks after the third vaccination, and at progression. The immunoSEQ assay amplified TCRB CDR3 from up to roughly 2 ug DNA. Assay: immunoSEQ multiplex PCR; the TCRdb copy retains only in-frame clones and omits some. The data hold roughly 85,000 clones, with 85% observed a single time. Germline-derived CDR1 and CDR2 are SQVTM and ANQGSEA. CDR3 size: 19 residues. V was shortened by 0 bases and J by 4 bases, with 25 bases between the two germline ends. Source: blood, taken after dendritic cell vaccination. The clonotype comes from a human donor with glioblastoma. The chain carries TRBV29-1 and TRBJ2-1, with D perhaps TRBD2 (6 bases). CDR3 amino acids: CSVEDLGGLRDFLYNEQFF. CDR3 nucleotides: TGCAGCGTTGAAGACCTCGGTGGGCTCCGGGACTTCCTTTACAATGAGCAGTTCTTC.